This TCR beta chain was recorded in a study of post-analysis software for immune sequencing data (dated by TCRdb to the mid-2010s). At the level of the whole study: The recorded disease courses included relapsing-remitting, secondary progressive and progressive-relapsing multiple sclerosis, and some patients had no subtype annotation. The patient repertoires were set against eleven to twelve previously published healthy control repertoires from donors whose ages ranged from about 6 to 25 years. A subset of samples was prepared in parallel using single-end sample barcoding, then pooled and co-amplified after Illumina adapter ligation.

A word on this clonotype: What this receptor recognizes is not known. The conserved closing phenylalanine or tryptophan is absent in this CDR3, likely reflecting a read error.

Overall results and qualifications from the work: Multiple sclerosis patients had significantly lower normalized Chao1 diversity than controls, a result that suggests substantial peripheral T-cell clonal expansion. The multiple sclerosis patient group was slightly younger than the control group. Direct clustering with F measure showed strong co-clustering of samples prepared in the same batch, prompting a batch-effect correction.

To demonstrate the VDJtools post-analysis software, TCR beta repertoires were profiled from the peripheral blood of over ten young patients with multiple sclerosis. The multiple sclerosis patients were children and adolescents ranging in age from roughly 6 to 15 years. Libraries were made using PCR. TCRdb names Illumina HiSeq 2500 as the instrument used. To reduce PCR and sequencing biases, unique molecular identifiers were built into the TCR beta cDNA libraries. Every 1 to 10 million input T cells yielded approximately 500,000 cDNA molecules, meaning each molecule approximated one T cell. Patient libraries were prepared and sequenced with the same protocol used for the earlier healthy control dataset. Samples belonging to the same batch were prepared together, multiplexed and sequenced on a shared HiSeq lane. The source study handled its data this way. Raw barcoded reads were processed with MIGEC, discarding single-read molecular identifier groups before consensus assembly and CDR3 extraction. VDJtools was used for post-analysis of the clonotype tables, with diversity normalized by down-sampling every dataset to the smallest sample size. In repertoire overlap clustering, CDR3 amino acid sequences, but not nucleotide sequences, were matched to correct batch-related cross-sample contamination. TCRdb reran the public reads through fastp at Q25 and MiXCR, keeping productive beta chains. Identical CDR3 proteins give one entry, which carries the most common genes and DNA. The authors' filters were not applied to this entry. Across this sample there are hundreds of thousands of distinct CDR3 sequences, with 53% seen only once. The biggest ten clones account for approximately 4.4% of the sample.

The sequenced sample was blood. The receptor comes from a girl aged 5-17 years with multiple sclerosis.

The CDR3 region reads CSVAGLAKNIQYV. The bases read TGCAGCGTGGCGGGACTAGCCAAAAACATTCAGTACGTC. The chain couples TRBV29-1 to TRBJ2-4; the best D guess is TRBD2, with 6 bases matching. CDR1 and CDR2 are read off the germline V gene as SQVTM and ANQGSEA. Both ends counted, the CDR3 spans 13 residues. Only the CDR3 part of the read is kept: 39 bases, read in frame from the first base. Trimming takes 6 bases from V and 0 bases from J, and the germline ends sit 9 bases apart.